This T cell receptor beta chain comes out of a study of human T cells and chemical hapten exposure. As for the study in general: Doses of diphenylcyclopropenone went to the patients' scalps weekly throughout the approximately 26-week study. Alopecia areata, totalis or universalis affected patients who were mostly female. General observations from the study: TCRs above 1 in 1000 frequency stayed constant with DPC sensitization.

TCRdb recomputed calls from the RACE reads with MiXCR, one row per CDR3 protein. The top ten hold 2.2% of the sample, which has 85,000 to 95,000 distinct CDR3 sequences, approximately 9.9% seen once. As to time point: patch test 2, 6 weeks after DPC sensitization. Treatment of the sample: therapeutic diphenylcyclopropenone sensitization with weekly scalp DPC. Trimming took off 6 bases at V and 2 bases at J, with 14 bases between the two ends. Germline V CDR1 and CDR2: MNHEY, SVGEGT. This CDR3 region has 15 residues. Comment on this clonotype: No antigen is known for it.

This receptor was taken from a middle-aged man with alopecia areata. Some clones in this sample may be carry-over from other donors' samples. The sequenced sample was whole blood, obtained in connection with sensitization to the hapten diphenylcyclopropenone (DPC). This chain joins TRBV6-2 or TRBV6-3 and TRBJ1-5; D unclear. The DNA of the CDR3 is TGTGCCAGCAGAGAAACGCGTATTGGCAATCAGCCCCAGCATTTT. Amino acids: CASRETRIGNQPQHF.